This record looks at one T cell receptor beta chain sequence and its context. Its antigen is not identified. Prepared TCR beta cDNA libraries contained unique molecular identifiers. The authors obtained roughly 500,000 cDNA molecules from approximately 0.95 to 9.8 million T cells. TCRdb passed the PCR reads through MiXCR, listing each CDR3 protein once. The sample lists 450,000 to 700,000 distinct CDR3 sequences, roughly 46% seen once, with about 1.8% in the top ten. This entry comes from a study of post-analysis software for immune sequencing data. Whole-study findings and limits: With TRBV5-6, TRBV5-1 and TRBV20-1 included, about 5 TRBV segments were more frequent in patients than in controls. Normalized Chao1 diversity was significantly reduced in patients versus controls.

V was shortened by 3 bases and J by 7 bases, with 7 bases between the two germline ends. CDR3 length equals 12 residues. Per germline, CDR1 LGHNT and CDR2 FRNRAP. The J gene is TRBJ2-1, the V gene TRBV12-5; possible D gene TRBD1, 5 bases. The TCR comes from a girl aged 5 to 17 with multiple sclerosis. Sequencing input: blood. This CDR3 reads CASGFPGNEQFF. The CDR3 DNA reads TGTGCTAGTGGTTTCCCAGGGAATGAGCAGTTCTTC.